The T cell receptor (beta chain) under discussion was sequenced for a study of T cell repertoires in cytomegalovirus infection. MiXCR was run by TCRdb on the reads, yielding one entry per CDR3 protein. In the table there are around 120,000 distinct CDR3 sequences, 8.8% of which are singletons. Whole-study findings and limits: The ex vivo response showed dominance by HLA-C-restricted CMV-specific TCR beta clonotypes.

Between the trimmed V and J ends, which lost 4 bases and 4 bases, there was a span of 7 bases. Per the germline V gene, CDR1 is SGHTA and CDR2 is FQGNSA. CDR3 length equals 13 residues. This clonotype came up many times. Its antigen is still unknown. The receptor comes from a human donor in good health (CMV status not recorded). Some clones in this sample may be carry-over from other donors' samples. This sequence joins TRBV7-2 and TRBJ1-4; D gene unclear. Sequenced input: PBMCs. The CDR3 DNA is TGTGCCAGCAGCTCCGGTCGTAATGAAAAACTGTTTTTT. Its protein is CASSSGRNEKLFF.